The 21 T cell receptor beta chains in this list originate from one sample, sequenced in a study of cytomegalovirus exposure and HLA in healthy donors. The PCR made use of 60 Vbeta and 13 Jbeta primers. Repertoires were generated with immunoSEQ multiplex PCR, while TCRdb's copy carries only in-frame clones and drops some. The sample carries roughly 190,000 clones, around 86% recorded once. Material: PBMCs. The receptors come from a man between 35 and 55 years old in good health and CMV-seropositive.

The genes are TRBV9 and TRBJ2-3; the D gene is possibly TRBD1 (6 bases). The V gene lost 3 bases and the J gene lost 6 bases, with 23 bases spanning the gap. There are 17 residues in the CDR3. The germline V gene encodes CDR1 SGDLS and CDR2 YYNGEE. The chain's CDR3 is CASSAEMTGSSLDTQYF. DNA of the CDR3: TGTGCCAGCAGCGCCGAAATGACAGGATCTTCCCTGGATACGCAGTATTTT. The full variable domain, with the rest looked up from reference TRBV9 and TRBJ2-3, is DSGVTQTPKHLITATGQRVTLRCSPRSGDLSVYWYQQSLDQGLQFLIQYYNGEERAKGNILERFSAQQFPDLHSELNLSSLELGDSALYFCASSAEMTGSSLDTQYFGPGTRLTVL.

The V and J genes are TRBV4-2 and TRBJ2-7; possible D gene TRBD2, 7 bases. Germline V lookup: CDR1 LGHNA, CDR2 YNFKEQ. V dropped 3 bases and J dropped 7 bases, with 10 bases sitting between them. The CDR3 is 12 amino acids. CDR3 DNA: TGTGCCAGCAGCCAGGGAGGGGGAGAGCAGTACTTC. This codes for CASSQGGGEQYF.

The sample holds a few counts of this clone. This sequence joins TRBV18 and TRBJ2-2; TRBD1 matches 9 bases. Looked up from germline, CDR1 is KGHSH and CDR2 is LQKENI. V lost 3 bases to trimming and J lost 4 bases; unmatched junction nucleotides: 3. The CDR3 length is 15 residues. In DNA, the CDR3 is TGTGCCAGCTCACCGGGACAGGGTTTCACCGGGGAGCTGTTTTTT. Amino acid sequence: CASSPGQGFTGELFF.

The chain uses TRBV5-6 and TRBJ2-3; perhaps TRBD1 as D (7 bases). Trimming removed 3 bases from V and 4 bases from J, with 18 bases in between. This CDR3 spans 16 amino acids. CDR1 is SGHDT, CDR2 YYEEEE, per germline. In DNA form, the CDR3 reads TGTGCCAGCAGCTCGGGGAACAGGGGAGGAGCAGATACGCAGTATTTT. Translating it yields CASSSGNRGGADTQYF.

The genes are TRBV21-1 and TRBJ1-4; the table calls TRBD1, which could not be checked here. TRBV21-1 is a listed pseudogene. The CDR3 is 15 amino acids. CDR3 sequence: CASSKWGTPHEKLFF. The CDR3 coding sequence is TGTGCCAGCAGCAAATGGGGGACACCTCATGAAAAACTGTTTTTT.

V is TRBV6-4 and J is TRBJ1-6, with D maybe TRBD1 (5 bases). Trimming cost V 10 bases and J 4 bases, with 14 bases left between them. The CDR3 runs 14 residues. Germline CDR1 MRHNA, CDR2 SNTAGT. The CDR3 reads CATSDSSYNSPLHF. Here the CDR3 DNA reads TGTGCCACCTCAGACAGTTCTTATAATTCACCCCTCCACTTT.

The chain has TRBV27 and TRBJ2-7, with 10 bases matching TRBD1. This CDR3 region has 14 residues. The germline CDR1 and CDR2 sequences are MNHEY and SMNVEV (reference sequence). Trimming removed 9 bases from V and 5 bases from J; junction bases left unmatched: 10. DNA of the CDR3: TGTGCCAGTCCCCCGGGACAGGGGCTCCACGAGCAGTACTTC. Translating gives CASPPGQGLHEQYF.

The chain recombines TRBV7-6 with TRBJ2-7, with D possibly TRBD2 on 6 matching bases. Germline CDR1 and CDR2: SGHVS and FNYEAQ. CDR3 length: 15 residues. Trimming took off 0 bases at V and 2 bases at J, with 11 bases between the two ends. CDR3 residues: CASSLAAGPAYEQYF. The CDR3 region has the DNA TGTGCCAGCAGCTTAGCCGCGGGGCCCGCCTACGAGCAGTACTTC. Filled out from reference TRBV7-6 and TRBJ2-7, the complete variable domain reads GAGVSQSPRYKVTKRGQDVALRCDPISGHVSLYWYRQALGQGPEFLTYFNYEAQQDKSGLPNDRFSAERPEGSISTLTIQRTEQRDSAMYRCASSLAAGPAYEQYFGPGTRLTVT.

The rearrangement uses TRBV27 and TRBJ1-6; possible D gene TRBD1, 5 bases. This CDR3 comprises 13 residues. Trimming pared 6 bases from V and 10 bases from J, leaving 13 bases between. Germline V gene data show CDR1 as MNHEY and CDR2 as SMNVEV (reference sequence). The CDR3 sequence is CASRHGQRSPLHF. The CDR3 DNA is TGTGCCAGCAGGCATGGACAAAGATCACCCCTCCACTTT.

The chain has TRBV29-1 and TRBJ1-1; the D is unclear. Trimming pared 0 bases from V and 5 bases from J, leaving 4 bases between. CDR3 length: 11 residues. The V gene's germline CDR1 is SQVTM and CDR2 ANQGSEA. CDR3: CSVEERTEAFF. The CDR3 DNA is TGCAGCGTTGAAGAGAGAACTGAAGCTTTCTTT.

J is TRBJ1-1 and V is TRBV6-5; D call uncertain. The CDR3 consists of 14 residues. Germline V gene sequence: CDR1 MNHEY, CDR2 SVGAGI. Trimming took 0 bases from V and 8 from J, leaving 13 bases between them. DNA of the CDR3: TGTGCCAGCAGTTACTCGGGAGGAAACGGAGAAGCTTTCTTT. Translated: CASSYSGGNGEAFF.

The chain uses TRBV6-5 and TRBJ1-1, with D possibly matching TRBD1 (6 bases). This CDR3 region has 15 residues. V was pared by 0 bases and J by 5 bases, with 13 bases between. CDR1 is MNHEY, CDR2 SVGAGI, per germline. This CDR3 is CASSYSRGALTEAFF. The CDR3 coding sequence is TGTGCCAGCAGTTACTCACGGGGGGCGCTGACTGAAGCTTTCTTT.

The rearrangement uses TRBV9 and TRBJ1-4, with 8 positions matching TRBD1. In germline, CDR1 is SGDLS, CDR2 YYNGEE. There are 15 residues in the CDR3. V lost 4 bases, J lost 6 bases, and 8 bases stayed unmatched. The CDR3 coding sequence is TGTGCCAGCAGCCCCCGACAGGGGTATGATGAAAAACTGTTTTTT. Protein: CASSPRQGYDEKLFF.

The CDR3: CASRLGDRAYEQYF. The DNA for the CDR3 is TGTGCCAGCAGATTAGGGGACAGGGCCTACGAGCAGTACTTC. This chain joins TRBV6-5 and TRBJ2-7; 9 bases are a match to TRBD1. Unmatched junction bases numbered 5, after V lost 6 bases and J lost 2 bases. Germline assignment: CDR1 MNHEY and CDR2 SVGAGI. This CDR3 region has 14 residues.

The chain joins TRBV19 to TRBJ1-6; TRBD1 matches 10 bases. The V gene's germline CDR1 is LNHDA and CDR2 SQIVND (reference sequence). Trimming cost V 4 bases and J 5 bases; bases outside gene matches: 2. The CDR3 length is 15 residues. The CDR3 spells CASSTDRGHNSPLHF. The CDR3 DNA reads as TGTGCCAGTAGTACCGACAGGGGGCATAATTCACCCCTCCACTTT.

A single count supports this clone. The chain carries TRBV4-1 and TRBJ2-1, with D perhaps matching TRBD1 (5 bases). Germline V gives CDR1 MGHRA, CDR2 YSYEKL. Trimming stripped 0 bases from V and 1 base from J, with 13 bases between. CDR3 size: 17 residues. The CDR3 loop is CASSQERVRASYNEQFF. CDR3 bases: TGCGCCAGCAGCCAAGAGCGAGTCAGGGCTTCCTACAATGAGCAGTTCTTC.

The V call is TRBV15, the J call TRBJ1-1, with 7 bases that match TRBD1. The V segment lost 5 bases and the J segment 1 base; nucleotides outside the gene matches: 13. The CDR3 has 17 amino acids. CDR1 is LNHNV and CDR2 is YYDKDF in the germline V gene (reference sequence). The CDR3 sequence is CATSGGQFAGRNTEAFF. The CDR3 coding sequence is TGTGCCACCAGCGGGGGACAGTTCGCAGGGCGGAACACTGAAGCTTTCTTT. Together with reference TRBV15 and TRBJ1-1, the CDR3 gives the full variable domain: DAMVIQNPRYQVTQFGKPVTLSCSQTLNHNVMYWYQQKSSQAPKLLFHYYDKDFNNEADTPDNFQSRRPNTSFCFLDIRSPGLGDTAMYLCATSGGQFAGRNTEAFFGQGTRLTVV.

This rearrangement joins TRBV28 to TRBJ2-3; perhaps TRBD2 as D (6 bases). Trimming removed 6 bases from V and 1 base from J, with 17 bases in between. The CDR3 totals 16 residues. Germline V gene sequence: CDR1 MDHEN, CDR2 SYDVKM. DNA for the CDR3: TGTGCCAGCAGATTCAACCGGGGGTTGCGCACAGATACGCAGTATTTT. Translated: CASRFNRGLRTDTQYF.

J is TRBJ2-5 and V is TRBV27, with D perhaps matching TRBD1 (5 bases). Near its end, the DNA agrees better with TRBJ2-7, so the J call may be wrong. Germline assignment: CDR1 MNHEY and CDR2 SMNVEV (reference sequence). The CDR3 is made up of 15 amino acids. As DNA, the CDR3 is TGTGCCAGCAGACCCTCACAGGACCCTCCCTACGAGCAGTACTTC. Protein: CASRPSQDPPYEQYF.

The rearrangement links TRBV15 to TRBJ2-1; 7 bases match TRBD1. The CDR3 is 14 amino acids. CDR1 is LNHNV, CDR2 YYDKDF, per germline (reference sequence). J lost 6 bases, V lost 4 bases, and 6 bases had no gene match. CDR3 bases: TGTGCCACCAGCACACGGGACAGCGTCAATGAGCAGTTCTTC. This encodes CATSTRDSVNEQFF.

The chain joins TRBV15 to TRBJ1-2, with TRBD1 identical over 9 bases. V lost 1 base, J lost 1 base, and 1 base stayed unmatched. CDR3 length: 15 residues. Germline V gene data show CDR1 as LNHNV and CDR2 as YYDKDF (reference sequence). CDR3: CATSRVTGGNYGYTF. Here the CDR3 DNA reads TGTGCCACCAGCAGAGTGACAGGGGGTAACTATGGCTACACCTTC. The complete variable domain, with remaining parts taken from reference TRBV15 and TRBJ1-2, reads DAMVIQNPRYQVTQFGKPVTLSCSQTLNHNVMYWYQQKSSQAPKLLFHYYDKDFNNEADTPDNFQSRRPNTSFCFLDIRSPGLGDTAMYLCATSRVTGGNYGYTFGSGTRLTVV.